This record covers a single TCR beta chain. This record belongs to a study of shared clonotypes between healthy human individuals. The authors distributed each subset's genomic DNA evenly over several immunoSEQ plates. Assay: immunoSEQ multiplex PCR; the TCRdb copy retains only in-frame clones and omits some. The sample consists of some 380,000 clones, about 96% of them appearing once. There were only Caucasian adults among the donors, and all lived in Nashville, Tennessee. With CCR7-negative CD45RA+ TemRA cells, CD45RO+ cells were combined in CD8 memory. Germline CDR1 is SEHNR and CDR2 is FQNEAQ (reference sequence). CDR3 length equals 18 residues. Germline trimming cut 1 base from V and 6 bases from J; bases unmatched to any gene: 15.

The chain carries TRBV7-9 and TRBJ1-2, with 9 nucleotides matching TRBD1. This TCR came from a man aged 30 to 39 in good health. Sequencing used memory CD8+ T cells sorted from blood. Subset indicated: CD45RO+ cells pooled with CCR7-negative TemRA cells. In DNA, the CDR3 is TGTGCCAGCAGCTTAGGGGGAATACAGGGGGCGCAAGTCCATGGCTACACCTTC. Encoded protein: CASSLGGIQGAQVHGYTF.